The rows below give T cell receptor beta chains drawn from one sample of a study of cytomegalovirus exposure and HLA in healthy donors. Assay used: immunoSEQ multiplex PCR; TCRdb lists only in-frame clones, some missing. This sample has 200,000 to 250,000 clones; 70% to 85% occur once, and the top ten carry 0.58%. The source material was PBMCs. The receptors derive from a woman aged 35 to 49 in good health and CMV-seronegative. CDR3s include the opening cysteine and the closing phenylalanine or tryptophan. Fields, in order: D gene, clone size, V gene, J gene, CDR3 protein, CDR3 DNA. A D gene is named only where the DNA matches it firmly. Size values are once, few and many counts, or a class for expanded clones, and some rows have none.

d_call: TRBD1; clone_size: NA; v_call: TRBV9; j_call: TRBJ2-7; cdr3_aa: CASSVGNRGDEQYF; cdr3_nt: TGTGCCAGCAGCGTAGGAAACAGGGGGGACGAGCAGTACTTC
d_call: NA; clone_size: NA; v_call: TRBV25-1; j_call: TRBJ1-5; cdr3_aa: CASSVGSSGPQHF; cdr3_nt: TGTGCCAGCAGTGTAGGCAGCAGCGGGCCCCAGCATTTT
d_call: NA; clone_size: NA; v_call: TRBV28; j_call: TRBJ2-3; cdr3_aa: CASSSRGGGAIETDTQYF; cdr3_nt: TGTGCCAGCAGTTCCAGAGGGGGGGGCGCAATTGAAACAGATACGCAGTATTTT
d_call: NA; clone_size: NA; v_call: TRBV19; j_call: TRBJ1-5; cdr3_aa: CASSILEGQPQHF; cdr3_nt: TGTGCCAGTAGTATCCTCGAGGGTCAGCCCCAGCATTTT
d_call: TRBD1; clone_size: few; v_call: TRBV10-1; j_call: TRBJ1-1; cdr3_aa: CASSDRGQAFF; cdr3_nt: TGCGCCAGCAGTGACAGGGGGCAAGCTTTCTTT
d_call: NA; clone_size: NA; v_call: TRBV25-1; j_call: TRBJ2-7; cdr3_aa: CASSGLYEQYF; cdr3_nt: TGTGCCAGCAGTGGACTCTACGAGCAGTACTTC
d_call: NA; clone_size: NA; v_call: TRBV5-4; j_call: TRBJ1-2; cdr3_aa: CASSFPTYGGYTF; cdr3_nt: TGTGCCAGCAGCTTCCCCACCTATGGTGGCTACACCTTC
d_call: NA; clone_size: few; v_call: TRBV4-2; j_call: TRBJ1-1; cdr3_aa: CASSHPLGGNTEAFF; cdr3_nt: TGTGCCAGCAGCCACCCCTTAGGGGGGAACACTGAAGCTTTCTTT
d_call: NA; clone_size: few; v_call: TRBV19; j_call: TRBJ1-4; cdr3_aa: CASSPRGTTNEKLFF; cdr3_nt: TGTGCCAGTAGTCCTCGAGGCACAACTAATGAAAAACTGTTTTTT
d_call: NA; clone_size: NA; v_call: TRBV30; j_call: TRBJ1-6; cdr3_aa: CAWSVLTGDNSPLHF; cdr3_nt: TGTGCCTGGAGTGTACTAACAGGCGACAATTCACCCCTCCACTTT
d_call: NA; clone_size: few; v_call: TRBV14; j_call: TRBJ2-2; cdr3_aa: CASSQDRGGELFF; cdr3_nt: TGTGCCAGCAGCCAAGACAGGGGCGGGGAGCTGTTTTTT
d_call: TRBD2; clone_size: NA; v_call: TRBV5-1; j_call: TRBJ2-7; cdr3_aa: CASSLRLAGDVQYF; cdr3_nt: TGCGCCAGCAGCCTAAGACTAGCGGGGGACGTGCAGTACTTC
d_call: NA; clone_size: NA; v_call: TRBV19; j_call: TRBJ1-5; cdr3_aa: CASSPLGNQPQHF; cdr3_nt: TGTGCCAGTAGTCCCCTAGGCAATCAGCCCCAGCATTTT
d_call: NA; clone_size: NA; v_call: TRBV6-1; j_call: TRBJ1-1; cdr3_aa: CATRTATSNTEAFF; cdr3_nt: TGTGCCACCCGGACAGCTACTTCGAACACTGAAGCTTTCTTT
d_call: TRBD1; clone_size: NA; v_call: TRBV5-1; j_call: TRBJ1-4; cdr3_aa: CASSLRDRGRMDEKLFF; cdr3_nt: TGCGCCAGCAGCTTGAGGGACAGGGGCCGTATGGATGAAAAACTGTTTTTT
d_call: NA; clone_size: NA; v_call: TRBV5-6; j_call: TRBJ1-3; cdr3_aa: CASSFPNISGNTIYF; cdr3_nt: TGTGCCAGCAGCTTCCCGAACATCTCTGGAAACACCATATATTTT
d_call: NA; clone_size: NA; v_call: TRBV6-4; j_call: TRBJ1-2; cdr3_aa: CASSDAGYGYTF; cdr3_nt: TGTGCCAGCAGTGACGCGGGATATGGCTACACCTTC
d_call: NA; clone_size: once; v_call: TRBV11-2; j_call: TRBJ1-3; cdr3_aa: CASSSRAAGNTIYF; cdr3_nt: TGTGCCAGCAGCTCCAGGGCGGCTGGAAACACCATATATTTT
d_call: NA; clone_size: NA; v_call: TRBV7-8; j_call: TRBJ2-7; cdr3_aa: CASSSTNLPSYEQYF; cdr3_nt: TGTGCCAGCAGCTCGACAAACTTACCAAGCTACGAGCAGTACTTC
d_call: TRBD1; clone_size: NA; v_call: TRBV7-9; j_call: TRBJ1-5; cdr3_aa: CASSFGATGTHQPQHF; cdr3_nt: TGTGCCAGCAGCTTTGGGGCGACAGGGACCCATCAGCCCCAGCATTTT
d_call: TRBD2; clone_size: NA; v_call: TRBV4-3; j_call: TRBJ2-3; cdr3_aa: CASSQLAGVRDTQYF; cdr3_nt: TGCGCCAGCAGCCAACTAGCGGGGGTGAGAGATACGCAGTATTTT
d_call: TRBD1; clone_size: NA; v_call: TRBV7-9; j_call: TRBJ2-1; cdr3_aa: CASSSTGQANNEQFF; cdr3_nt: TGTGCCAGCAGCTCCACTGGACAGGCGAATAATGAGCAGTTCTTC
d_call: TRBD1; clone_size: NA; v_call: TRBV29-1; j_call: TRBJ2-2; cdr3_aa: CSVEEPGGLNTGELFF; cdr3_nt: TGCAGCGTTGAAGAACCAGGGGGCCTGAACACCGGGGAGCTGTTTTTT
d_call: TRBD2; clone_size: NA; v_call: TRBV11-2; j_call: TRBJ2-3; cdr3_aa: CASSYIAGSTDTQYF; cdr3_nt: TGTGCCAGCAGCTACATAGCGGGGAGCACAGATACGCAGTATTTT
d_call: TRBD2; clone_size: few; v_call: TRBV7-8; j_call: TRBJ2-1; cdr3_aa: CASSLLAGDLYNEQFF; cdr3_nt: TGTGCCAGCAGCCTCCTAGCGGGGGACTTATACAATGAGCAGTTCTTC
d_call: NA; clone_size: few; v_call: TRBV27; j_call: TRBJ2-7; cdr3_aa: CASSEGQGSPYEQYF; cdr3_nt: TGTGCCAGCAGCGAAGGGCAGGGCTCCCCCTACGAGCAGTACTTC
d_call: NA; clone_size: NA; v_call: TRBV30; j_call: TRBJ1-4; cdr3_aa: CAWIPAPGRREATNEKLFF; cdr3_nt: TGTGCCTGGATCCCCGCACCAGGGCGGCGTGAAGCAACTAATGAAAAACTGTTTTTT
d_call: NA; clone_size: NA; v_call: TRBV5-6; j_call: TRBJ1-2; cdr3_aa: CASSLGGSTTGGYTF; cdr3_nt: TGTGCCAGCAGCTTGGGAGGTTCTACGACGGGGGGCTACACCTTC
d_call: NA; clone_size: NA; v_call: TRBV9; j_call: TRBJ2-3; cdr3_aa: CASSVLADTQYF; cdr3_nt: TGTGCCAGCAGCGTCCTCGCAGATACGCAGTATTTT
d_call: NA; clone_size: NA; v_call: TRBV7-2; j_call: TRBJ2-5; cdr3_aa: CASTRASGSLQETQYF; cdr3_nt: TGTGCCAGCACCCGGGCCAGCGGGTCCCTTCAAGAGACCCAGTACTTC
d_call: NA; clone_size: NA; v_call: TRBV15; j_call: TRBJ1-4; cdr3_aa: CATSRGGENNEKLFF; cdr3_nt: TGTGCCACCAGCAGAGGGGGGGAGAATAATGAAAAACTGTTTTTT
d_call: TRBD2; clone_size: NA; v_call: TRBV11-3; j_call: TRBJ2-7; cdr3_aa: CASSFRTRNEQYF; cdr3_nt: TGTGCCAGCAGCTTTAGGACTAGGAACGAGCAGTACTTC
d_call: TRBD1; clone_size: NA; v_call: TRBV2; j_call: TRBJ1-3; cdr3_aa: CASSQDRGFTGNTIYF; cdr3_nt: TGTGCCAGCAGCCAGGACAGGGGGTTCACTGGAAACACCATATATTTT
d_call: NA; clone_size: NA; v_call: TRBV6-5; j_call: TRBJ2-7; cdr3_aa: CASSSPPRGYEQYF; cdr3_nt: TGTGCCAGCAGTTCCCCCCCAAGGGGGTACGAGCAGTACTTC